Given below is one T cell receptor (beta chain) in context. Germline is not matched at one junction end, which may reflect a read error. This table comes from immunoSEQ multiplex PCR, and its TCRdb copy is limited to in-frame clones, with some not included. The table shows about 480,000 clones, with approximately 90% occurring only once. The sample originates from a study of blood T cell repertoires in COVID-19. Study-level information: There were acute and convalescent COVID-19 samples, and they came from the United States, Italy and Spain.

The participants were between about 18 and 89 years old and came from 20 to 30 US areas. CDR1 ENHRY and CDR2 SYGVKD come from the germline V gene. The CDR3 is made up of 11 amino acids. The source is a woman under 30 with acute COVID-19. This rearrangement joins TRBV10-3 to TRBJ2-1; 8 bases fit TRBD2. Sequencing input: PBMCs or T cells enriched from blood (not recorded which). The CDR3 sequence is CAPSSIGGALF. The CDR3 region has the DNA TGTGCCCCGTCTAGCATCGGGGGGGCACTCTTC.